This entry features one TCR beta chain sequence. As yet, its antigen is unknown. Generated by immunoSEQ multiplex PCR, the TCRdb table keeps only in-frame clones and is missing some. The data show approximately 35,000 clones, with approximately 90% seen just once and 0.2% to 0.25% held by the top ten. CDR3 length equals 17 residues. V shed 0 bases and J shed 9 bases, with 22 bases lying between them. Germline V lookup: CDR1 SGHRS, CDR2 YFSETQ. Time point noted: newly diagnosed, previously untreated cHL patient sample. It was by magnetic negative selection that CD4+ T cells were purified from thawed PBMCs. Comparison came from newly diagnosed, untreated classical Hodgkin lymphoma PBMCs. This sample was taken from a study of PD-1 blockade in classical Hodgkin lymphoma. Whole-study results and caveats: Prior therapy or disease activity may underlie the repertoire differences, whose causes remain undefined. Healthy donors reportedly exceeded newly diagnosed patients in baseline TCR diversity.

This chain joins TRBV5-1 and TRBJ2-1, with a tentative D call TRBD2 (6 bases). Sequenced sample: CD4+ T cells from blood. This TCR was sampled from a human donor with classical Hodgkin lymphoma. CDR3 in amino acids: CASSLEFRSGVQPEQFF. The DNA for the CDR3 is TGCGCCAGCAGCTTGGAGTTTAGATCGGGGGTGCAACCTGAGCAGTTCTTC.